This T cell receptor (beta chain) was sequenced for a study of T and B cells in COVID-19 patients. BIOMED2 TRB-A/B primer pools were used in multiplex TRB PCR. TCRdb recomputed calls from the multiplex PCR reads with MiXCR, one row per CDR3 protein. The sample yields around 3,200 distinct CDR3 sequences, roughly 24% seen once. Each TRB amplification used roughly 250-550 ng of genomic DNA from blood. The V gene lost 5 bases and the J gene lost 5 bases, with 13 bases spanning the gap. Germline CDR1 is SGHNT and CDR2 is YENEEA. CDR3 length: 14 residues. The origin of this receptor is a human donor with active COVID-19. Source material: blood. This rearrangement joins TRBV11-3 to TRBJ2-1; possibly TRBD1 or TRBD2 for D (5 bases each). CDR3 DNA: TGTGCCAGCAGCCAAGGGACCCTTAACAATGAGCAGTTCTTC. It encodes CASSQGTLNNEQFF.